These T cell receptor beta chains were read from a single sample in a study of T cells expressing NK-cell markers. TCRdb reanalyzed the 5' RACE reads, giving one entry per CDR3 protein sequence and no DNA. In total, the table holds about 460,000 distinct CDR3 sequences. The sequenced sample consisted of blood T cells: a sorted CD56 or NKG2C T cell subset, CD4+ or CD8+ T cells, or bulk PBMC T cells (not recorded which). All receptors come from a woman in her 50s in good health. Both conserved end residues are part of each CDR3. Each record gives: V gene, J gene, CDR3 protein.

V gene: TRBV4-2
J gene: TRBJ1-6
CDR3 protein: CASSQERTSPLHF

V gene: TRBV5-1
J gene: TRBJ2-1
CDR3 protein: CASSTSGGSYNEQFF

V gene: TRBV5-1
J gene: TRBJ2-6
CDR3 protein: CASNSGAAFSEANVLTF

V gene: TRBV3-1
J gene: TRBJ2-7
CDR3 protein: CASRRDRGDGEQYF

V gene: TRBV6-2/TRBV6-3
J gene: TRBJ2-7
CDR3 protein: CATATGASYEQYF

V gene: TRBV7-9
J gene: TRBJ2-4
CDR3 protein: CASSPIGGNQGNIQYF

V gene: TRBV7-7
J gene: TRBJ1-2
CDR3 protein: CASSLFKGMMANYGYTF

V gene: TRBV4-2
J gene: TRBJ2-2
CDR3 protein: CASSQSGGVYTGELFF

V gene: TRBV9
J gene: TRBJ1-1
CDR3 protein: CASSVITGEAFF

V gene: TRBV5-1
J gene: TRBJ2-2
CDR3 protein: CASSSSGRGAGELFF

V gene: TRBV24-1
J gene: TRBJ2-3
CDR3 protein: CATSPRLAPTDTQYF

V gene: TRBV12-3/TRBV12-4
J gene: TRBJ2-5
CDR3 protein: CASSLGTLGTQYF

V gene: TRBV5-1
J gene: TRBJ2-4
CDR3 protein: CASSEGLAGLKNIQYF

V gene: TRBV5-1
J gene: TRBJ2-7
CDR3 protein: CASSLITSGAYEQYF

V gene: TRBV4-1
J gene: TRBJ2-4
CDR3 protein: CASSQQERDRGNIQYF

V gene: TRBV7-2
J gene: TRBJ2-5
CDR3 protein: CASSLVSGAETQYF

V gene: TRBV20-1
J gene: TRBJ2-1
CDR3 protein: CSAKNPGGGSYNEQFF

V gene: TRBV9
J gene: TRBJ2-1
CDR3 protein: CASSVEWDKVYNEQFF

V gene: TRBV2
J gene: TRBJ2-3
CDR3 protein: CASSEKLAGVTQYF

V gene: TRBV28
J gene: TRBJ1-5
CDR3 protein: CASSDRDGNQPQHF

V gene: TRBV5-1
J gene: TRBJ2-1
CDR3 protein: CASSFQDRYNEQFF

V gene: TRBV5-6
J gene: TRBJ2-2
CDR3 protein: CASSFIRGRANGGELFF

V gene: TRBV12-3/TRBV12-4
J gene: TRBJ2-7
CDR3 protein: CASSSGDRGVYEQYF

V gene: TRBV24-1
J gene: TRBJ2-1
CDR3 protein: CATRGAGSDNEQFF

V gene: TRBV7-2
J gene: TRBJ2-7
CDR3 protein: CASSLEASGRMGQYF

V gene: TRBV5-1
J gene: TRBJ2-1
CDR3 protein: CASSYRVDSQRPGEQFF

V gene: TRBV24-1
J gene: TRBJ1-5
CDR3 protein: CATSDDDRGNQPQHF

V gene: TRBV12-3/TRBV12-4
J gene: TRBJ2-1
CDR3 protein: CASSLVIEAEQFF

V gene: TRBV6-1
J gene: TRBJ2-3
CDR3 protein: CASMRGGTDTQYF

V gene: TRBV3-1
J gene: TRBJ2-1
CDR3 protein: CASSLIAGVAYNEQFF

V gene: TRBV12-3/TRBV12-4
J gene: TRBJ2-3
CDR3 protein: CASSFSGTTDTQYF

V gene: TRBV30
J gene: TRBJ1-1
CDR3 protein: CAWSVGMVRSGAFF

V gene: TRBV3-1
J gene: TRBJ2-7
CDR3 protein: CASRETGSSYEQYF

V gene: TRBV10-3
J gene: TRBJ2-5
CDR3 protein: CAISEGGLPYF

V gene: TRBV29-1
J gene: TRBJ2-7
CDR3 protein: CSVGLAGASEQYF

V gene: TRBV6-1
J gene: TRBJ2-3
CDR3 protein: CASRRDSADTQYF

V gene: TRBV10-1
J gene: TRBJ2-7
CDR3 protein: CASSLQGSVEQYF

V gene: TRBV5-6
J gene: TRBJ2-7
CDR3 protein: CASSLTSKRYEQYF

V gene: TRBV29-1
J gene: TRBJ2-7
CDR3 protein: CSVGTGSSEQYF

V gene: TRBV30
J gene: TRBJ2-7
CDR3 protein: CAWKGGLIEQYF

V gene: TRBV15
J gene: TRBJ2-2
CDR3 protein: CATSRDNGVKTGELFF

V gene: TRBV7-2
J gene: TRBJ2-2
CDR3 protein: CASSLDQRGGELFF

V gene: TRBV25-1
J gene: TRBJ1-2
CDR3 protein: CASTLGANYGYTF

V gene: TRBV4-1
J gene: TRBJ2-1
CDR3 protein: CASSQDLWDEQFF

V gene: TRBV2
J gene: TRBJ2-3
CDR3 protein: CASSWTRAAGDTQYF

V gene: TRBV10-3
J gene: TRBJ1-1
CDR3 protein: CAIRHDSHEAFF

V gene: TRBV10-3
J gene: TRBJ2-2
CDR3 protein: CAISEFTGELFF

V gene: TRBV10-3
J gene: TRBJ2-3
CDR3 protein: CAIRLNPTQYF

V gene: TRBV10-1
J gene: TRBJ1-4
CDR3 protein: CASSEPGNEKLFF

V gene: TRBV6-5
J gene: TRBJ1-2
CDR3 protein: CASGRGSYGYTF

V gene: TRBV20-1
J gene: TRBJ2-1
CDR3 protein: CSARDAKSTSYNEQFF

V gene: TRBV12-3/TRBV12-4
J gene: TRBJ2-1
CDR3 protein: CATEDRVVNEQFF

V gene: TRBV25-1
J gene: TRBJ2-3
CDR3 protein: CASSATGLVGTDTQYF

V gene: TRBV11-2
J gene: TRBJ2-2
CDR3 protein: CASSSRLVSNTGELFF

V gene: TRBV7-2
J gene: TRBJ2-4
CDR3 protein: CASSLSVGVGAKNIQYF

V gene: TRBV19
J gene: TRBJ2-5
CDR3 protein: CASSIDGARETQYF

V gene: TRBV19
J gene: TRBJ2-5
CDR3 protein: CASTSGTISMETQYF

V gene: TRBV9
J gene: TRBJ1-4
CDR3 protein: CASSDHGTNEKLFF

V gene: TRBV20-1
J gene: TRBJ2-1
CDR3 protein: CSARRRVNSSPSEQFF

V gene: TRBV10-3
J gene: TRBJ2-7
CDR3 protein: CAISDGVYEQYF